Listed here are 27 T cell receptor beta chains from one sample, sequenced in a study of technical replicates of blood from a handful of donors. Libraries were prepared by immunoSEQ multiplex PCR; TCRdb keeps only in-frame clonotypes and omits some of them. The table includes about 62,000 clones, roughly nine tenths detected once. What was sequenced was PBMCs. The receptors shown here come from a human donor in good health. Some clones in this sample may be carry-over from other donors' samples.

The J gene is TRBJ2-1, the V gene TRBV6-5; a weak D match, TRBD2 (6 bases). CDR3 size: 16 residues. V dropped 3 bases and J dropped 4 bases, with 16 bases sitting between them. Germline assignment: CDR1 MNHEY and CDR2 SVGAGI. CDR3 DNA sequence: TGTGCCAGCAGTTATCCCGGCTCAGCGGGTTACAATGAGCAGTTCTTC. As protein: CASSYPGSAGYNEQFF.

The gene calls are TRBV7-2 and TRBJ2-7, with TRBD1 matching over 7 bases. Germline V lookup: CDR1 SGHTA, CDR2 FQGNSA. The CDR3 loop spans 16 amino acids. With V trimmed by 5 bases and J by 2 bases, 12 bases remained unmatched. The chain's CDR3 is CASSPEPPGGPYEQYF. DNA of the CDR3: TGTGCCAGCAGCCCCGAGCCCCCAGGGGGTCCCTACGAGCAGTACTTC.

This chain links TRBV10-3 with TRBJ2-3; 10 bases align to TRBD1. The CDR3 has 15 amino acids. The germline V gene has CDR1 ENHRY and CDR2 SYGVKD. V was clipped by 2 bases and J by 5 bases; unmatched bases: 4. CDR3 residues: CAISEPTGGKDTQYF. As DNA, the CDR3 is TGTGCCATCAGTGAGCCGACAGGGGGCAAAGATACGCAGTATTTT.

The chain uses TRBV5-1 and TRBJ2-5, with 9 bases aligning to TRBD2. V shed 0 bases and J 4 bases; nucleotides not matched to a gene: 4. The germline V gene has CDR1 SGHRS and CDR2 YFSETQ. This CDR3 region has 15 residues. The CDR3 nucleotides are TGCGCCAGCAGCTTGGGCGGGGGGGTCGCAGAGACCCAGTACTTC. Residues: CASSLGGGVAETQYF.

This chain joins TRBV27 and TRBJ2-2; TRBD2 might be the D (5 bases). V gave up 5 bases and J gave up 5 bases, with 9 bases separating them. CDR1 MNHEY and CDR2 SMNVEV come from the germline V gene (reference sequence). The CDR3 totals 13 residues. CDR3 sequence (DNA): TGTGCCAGCAGTAAAACTAGGACCGGGGAGCTGTTTTTT. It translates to CASSKTRTGELFF.

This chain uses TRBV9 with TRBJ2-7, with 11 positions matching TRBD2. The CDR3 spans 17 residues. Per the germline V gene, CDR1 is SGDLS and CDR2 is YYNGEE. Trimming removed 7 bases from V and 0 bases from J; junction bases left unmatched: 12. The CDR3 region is CASARTASGGSSYEQYF. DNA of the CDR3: TGTGCCAGCGCTCGCACGGCTAGCGGGGGGAGCTCCTACGAGCAGTACTTC.

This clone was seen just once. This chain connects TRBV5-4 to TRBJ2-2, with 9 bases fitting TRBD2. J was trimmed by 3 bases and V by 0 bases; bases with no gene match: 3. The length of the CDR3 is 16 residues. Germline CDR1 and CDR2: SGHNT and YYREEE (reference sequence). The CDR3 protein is CASSLGGRAYTGELFF. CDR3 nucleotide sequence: TGTGCCAGCAGCTTGGGCGGGAGGGCCTACACCGGGGAGCTGTTTTTT.

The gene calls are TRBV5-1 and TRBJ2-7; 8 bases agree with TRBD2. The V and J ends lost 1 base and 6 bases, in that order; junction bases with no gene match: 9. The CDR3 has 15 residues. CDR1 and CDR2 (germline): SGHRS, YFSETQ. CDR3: CASSLRTSGGGEQYF. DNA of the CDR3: TGCGCCAGCAGCTTGCGTACTAGCGGCGGGGGCGAGCAGTACTTC.

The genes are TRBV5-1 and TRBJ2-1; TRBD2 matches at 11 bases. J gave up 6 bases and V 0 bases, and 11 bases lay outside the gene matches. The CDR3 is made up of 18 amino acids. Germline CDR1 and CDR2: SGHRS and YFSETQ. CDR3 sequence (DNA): TGCGCCAGCAGCTTGGGGGGACTAGCGGTCACCCGGGGCAATGAGCAGTTCTTC. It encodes CASSLGGLAVTRGNEQFF.

The CDR3 here is CASSPGRRNQPQHF. DNA of the CDR3: TGTGCCAGCAGCCCAGGGCGCCGCAATCAGCCCCAGCATTTT. This chain uses TRBV21-1 with TRBJ1-5; TRBD1 reflects the table's D call only, with no check against the DNA. TRBV21-1 is classified as a pseudogene. The CDR3 length is 14 residues.

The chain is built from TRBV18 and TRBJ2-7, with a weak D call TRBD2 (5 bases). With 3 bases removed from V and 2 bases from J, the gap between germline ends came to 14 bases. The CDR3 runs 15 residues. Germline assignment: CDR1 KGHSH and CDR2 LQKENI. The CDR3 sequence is CASSPSWRSTYEQYF. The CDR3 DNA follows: TGTGCCAGCTCACCTTCATGGAGGTCAACCTACGAGCAGTACTTC.

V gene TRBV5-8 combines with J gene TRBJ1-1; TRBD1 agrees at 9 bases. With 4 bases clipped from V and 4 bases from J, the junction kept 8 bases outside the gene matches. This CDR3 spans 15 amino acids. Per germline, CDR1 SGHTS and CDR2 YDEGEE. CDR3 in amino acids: CASSPRTGASTEAFF. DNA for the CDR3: TGTGCCAGCAGCCCGAGGACAGGGGCGAGCACTGAAGCTTTCTTT.

Here the CDR3 DNA reads TGTGCCAGTAGTCCGGGAGGAGAGGGGAGAGCTTTCTTT. Amino acid sequence: CASSPGGEGRAFF. The chain uses TRBV19 and TRBJ1-1, with TRBD1 as a possible D gene (5 bases). Looked up from germline, CDR1 is LNHDA and CDR2 is SQIVND (reference sequence). Trimming pared 5 bases from V and 10 bases from J, leaving 17 bases between. CDR3 length equals 13 residues.

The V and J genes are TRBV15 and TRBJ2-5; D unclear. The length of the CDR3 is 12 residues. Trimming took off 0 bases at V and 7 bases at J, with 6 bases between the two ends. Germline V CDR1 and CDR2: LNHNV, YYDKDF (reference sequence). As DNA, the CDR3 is TGTGCCACCAGCAGAGACCAGGTGACCCAGTACTTC. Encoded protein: CATSRDQVTQYF.

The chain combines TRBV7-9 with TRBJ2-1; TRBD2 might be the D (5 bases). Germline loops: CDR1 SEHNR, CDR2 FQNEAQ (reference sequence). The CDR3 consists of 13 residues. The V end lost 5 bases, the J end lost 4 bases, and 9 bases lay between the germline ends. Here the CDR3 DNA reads TGTGCCAGCAGCCCCGGGAAGTACAATGAGCAGTTCTTC. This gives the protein CASSPGKYNEQFF.

CDR3 coding DNA: TGTGCCAGCAACGGCGGGACGAGAACCAATCAGCCCCAGCATTTT. This gives the protein CASNGGTRTNQPQHF. The chain has TRBV6-1 and TRBJ1-5; TRBD1 is a possible D gene (5 bases). CDR3 length: 15 amino acids. The germline V gene encodes CDR1 MNHNS and CDR2 SASEGT. Trimming took off 7 bases at V and 3 bases at J, with 16 bases between the two ends.

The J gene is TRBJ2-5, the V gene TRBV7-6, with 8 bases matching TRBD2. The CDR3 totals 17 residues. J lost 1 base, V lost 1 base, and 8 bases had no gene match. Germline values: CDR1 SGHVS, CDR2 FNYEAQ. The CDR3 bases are TGTGCCAGCAGCTTAGGCCCATTGGCGGGGGGCCAAGAGACCCAGTACTTC. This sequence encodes CASSLGPLAGGQETQYF.

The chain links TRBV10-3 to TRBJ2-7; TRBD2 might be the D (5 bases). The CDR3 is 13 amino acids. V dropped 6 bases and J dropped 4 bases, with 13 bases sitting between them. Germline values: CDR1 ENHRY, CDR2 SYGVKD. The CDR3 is CAIRQAEAYEQYF. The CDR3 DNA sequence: TGTGCCATCAGACAAGCGGAAGCTTACGAGCAGTACTTC.

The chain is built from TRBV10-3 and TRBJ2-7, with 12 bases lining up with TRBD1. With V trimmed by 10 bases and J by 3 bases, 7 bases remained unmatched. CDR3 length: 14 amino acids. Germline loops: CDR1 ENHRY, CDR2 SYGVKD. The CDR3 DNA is TGTGCCACTAAGGGACAGGGGGCCGTCTACGAGCAGTACTTC. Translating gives CATKGQGAVYEQYF.

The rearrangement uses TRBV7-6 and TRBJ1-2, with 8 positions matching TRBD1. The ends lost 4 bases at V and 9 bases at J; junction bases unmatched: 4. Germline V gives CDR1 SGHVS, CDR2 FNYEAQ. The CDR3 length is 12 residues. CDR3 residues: CASSSGQGSYTF. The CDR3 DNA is TGTGCCAGCAGCTCCGGACAGGGAAGCTACACCTTC.

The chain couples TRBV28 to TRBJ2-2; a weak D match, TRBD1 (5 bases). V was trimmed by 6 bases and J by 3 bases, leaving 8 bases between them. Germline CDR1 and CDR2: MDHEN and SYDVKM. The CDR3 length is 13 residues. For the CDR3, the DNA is TGTGCCAGCAGAGGGGCGGACACCGGGGAGCTGTTTTTT. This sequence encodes CASRGADTGELFF.

Here the CDR3 DNA reads TGTGCCAGCAGTCAAAGGGAGAGGACTGAAGCTTTCTTT. It translates to CASSQRERTEAFF. This sequence joins TRBV2 and TRBJ1-1; no clear D. Trimming took off 5 bases at V and 5 bases at J, with 12 bases between the two ends. Germline V gene sequence: CDR1 SNHLY, CDR2 FYNNEI. The CDR3 has 13 amino acids.

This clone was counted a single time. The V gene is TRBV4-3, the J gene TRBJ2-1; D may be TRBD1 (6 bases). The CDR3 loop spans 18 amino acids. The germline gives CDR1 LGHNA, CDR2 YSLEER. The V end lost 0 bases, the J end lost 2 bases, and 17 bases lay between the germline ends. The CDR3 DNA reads TGCGCCAGCAGCCAAGATGTAAAGGGACACCACACCTACAATGAGCAGTTCTTC. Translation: CASSQDVKGHHTYNEQFF.

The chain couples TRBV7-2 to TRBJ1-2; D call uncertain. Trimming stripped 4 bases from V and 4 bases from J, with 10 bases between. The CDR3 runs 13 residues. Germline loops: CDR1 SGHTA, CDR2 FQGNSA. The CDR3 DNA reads TGTGCCAGCAGCTCGGGATGGGCCTATGGCTACACCTTC. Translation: CASSSGWAYGYTF.

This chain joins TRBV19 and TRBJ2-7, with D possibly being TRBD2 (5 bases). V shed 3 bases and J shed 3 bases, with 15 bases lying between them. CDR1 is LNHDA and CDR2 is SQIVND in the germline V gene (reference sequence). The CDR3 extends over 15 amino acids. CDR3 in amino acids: CASSIGGLDFYEQYF. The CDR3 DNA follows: TGTGCCAGTAGTATTGGTGGCCTGGACTTCTACGAGCAGTACTTC.

The CDR3 spells CASSQDGARRNTEAFF. The CDR3 DNA follows: TGCGCCAGCAGCCAAGATGGGGCACGGAGGAACACTGAAGCTTTCTTT. The rearrangement joins TRBV4-3 to TRBJ1-1, with TRBD1 as a possible D gene (5 bases). Germline CDR1 reads LGHNA; CDR2 reads YSLEER. This CDR3 has 16 residues. V shed 0 bases and J shed 1 base, with 12 bases lying between them.

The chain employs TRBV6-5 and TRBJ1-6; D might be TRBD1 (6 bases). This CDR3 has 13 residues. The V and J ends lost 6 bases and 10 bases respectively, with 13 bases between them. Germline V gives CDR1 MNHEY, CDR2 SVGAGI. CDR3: CASRRQDFSPLHF. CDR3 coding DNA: TGTGCCAGCAGAAGACAGGATTTCTCACCCCTCCACTTT.